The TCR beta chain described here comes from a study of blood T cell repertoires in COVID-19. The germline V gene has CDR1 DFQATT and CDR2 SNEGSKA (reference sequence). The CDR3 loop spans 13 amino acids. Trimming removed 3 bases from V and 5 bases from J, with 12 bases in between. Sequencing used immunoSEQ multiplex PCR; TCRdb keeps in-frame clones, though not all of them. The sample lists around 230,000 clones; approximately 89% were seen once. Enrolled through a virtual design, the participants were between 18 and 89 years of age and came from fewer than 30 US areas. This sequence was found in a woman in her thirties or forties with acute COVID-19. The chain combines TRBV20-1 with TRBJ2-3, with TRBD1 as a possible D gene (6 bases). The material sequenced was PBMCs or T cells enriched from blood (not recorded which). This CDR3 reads CSASVGAEDTQYF. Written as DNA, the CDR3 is TGCAGTGCTAGTGTGGGGGCTGAAGATACGCAGTATTTT.